This TCR beta chain was captured by sequencing in a study of cytomegalovirus exposure and HLA in healthy donors. General study results and limits: The study put 150 to 200 TCR beta chains on its list as cytomegalovirus-associated. Evidence from a later analysis indicated that most CMV-associated TCR beta chains looked HLA-restricted.

This CDR3 is 14 amino acids long. Trimming removed 2 bases from V and 3 bases from J, with 9 bases in between. Germline-derived CDR1 and CDR2 are MNHEY and SVGAGI. Regarding this clone: Antigen unknown.

Donors counted as nominally healthy when sampled, yet unrecorded immune exposures were likely. It was with 60 Vbeta and 13 Jbeta primers that the PCR ran. Authors' data handling: A later analysis counted 70 million to 85 million unique TCR beta chains, around 12 million shared. Sequencing was performed with immunoSEQ multiplex PCR; in TCRdb, only in-frame clones are kept and a portion is missing. The D gene and trimming were derived from the DNA, and the V and J assignments and clone size from that table. Of approximately 150,000 clones detected, around 80% appear once; the ten largest clones hold approximately 15%.

The V gene is TRBV6-5, the J gene TRBJ2-3, with D maybe TRBD1 (5 bases). This clonotype originated in a woman aged 40 to 50 in good health and CMV-seronegative. What was sequenced was PBMCs. CDR3 residues: CASSYTPGTDTQYF. DNA for the CDR3: TGTGCCAGCAGTTACACCCCAGGGACAGATACGCAGTATTTT.